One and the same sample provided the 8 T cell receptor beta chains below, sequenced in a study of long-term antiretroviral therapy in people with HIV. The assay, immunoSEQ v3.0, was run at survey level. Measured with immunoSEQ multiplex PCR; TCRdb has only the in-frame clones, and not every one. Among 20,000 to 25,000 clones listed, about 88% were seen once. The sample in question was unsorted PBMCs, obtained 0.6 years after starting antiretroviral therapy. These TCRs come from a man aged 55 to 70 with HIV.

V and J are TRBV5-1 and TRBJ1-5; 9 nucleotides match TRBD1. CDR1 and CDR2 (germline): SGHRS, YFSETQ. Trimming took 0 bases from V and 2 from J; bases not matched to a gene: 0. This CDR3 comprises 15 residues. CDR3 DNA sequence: TGCGCCAGCAGCTTGGGACAGGGGGGCAATCAGCCCCAGCATTTT. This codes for CASSLGQGGNQPQHF.

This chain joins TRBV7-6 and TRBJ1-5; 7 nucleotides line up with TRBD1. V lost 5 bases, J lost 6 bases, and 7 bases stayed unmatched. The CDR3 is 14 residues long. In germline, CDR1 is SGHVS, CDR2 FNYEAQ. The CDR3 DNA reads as TGTGCCAGCAGCCCACAGGGGTCAGCTCAGCCCCAGCATTTT. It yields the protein CASSPQGSAQPQHF.

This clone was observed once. The CDR3 reads CASSLEGIQPQHF. The CDR3 region has the DNA TGTGCCAGCAGCTTGGAGGGAATTCAGCCCCAGCATTTT. The V gene is TRBV5-4, the J gene TRBJ1-5; no reliable D call. There are 13 residues in the CDR3. V was shortened by 0 bases and J by 6 bases, with 7 bases between the two germline ends. In germline, CDR1 is SGHNT, CDR2 YYREEE (reference sequence). The complete variable domain, with remaining parts taken from reference TRBV5-4 and TRBJ1-5, reads ETGVTQSPTHLIKTRGQQVTLRCSSQSGHNTVSWYQQALGQGPQFIFQYYREEENGRGNFPPRFSGLQFPNYSSELNVNALELDDSALYLCASSLEGIQPQHFGDGTRLSIL.

The CDR3 sequence is CASSQSKRIHSYEQYF. The CDR3, as DNA: TGCGCCAGCAGTCAATCGAAACGCATCCACTCCTACGAGCAGTACTTC. The V gene is TRBV23-1, the J gene TRBJ2-7, with D unresolved. TRBV23-1 is placed among ORFs of uncertain function. The CDR3 sequence is 16 residues long. V was pared by 0 bases and J by 0 bases, with 12 bases between.

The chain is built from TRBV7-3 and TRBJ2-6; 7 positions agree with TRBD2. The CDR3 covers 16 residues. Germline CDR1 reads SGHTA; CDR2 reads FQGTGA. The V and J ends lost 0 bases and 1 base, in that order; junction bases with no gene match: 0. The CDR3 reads CASSLTGGSGANVLTF. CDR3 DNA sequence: TGTGCCAGCAGCTTAACCGGGGGGTCTGGGGCCAACGTCCTGACTTTC.

This CDR3 reads CASSPAYGREQFF. The CDR3 bases are TGTGCCAGCTCACCAGCGTACGGACGCGAGCAGTTCTTC. The chain links TRBV18 to TRBJ2-1, with D unclear. Germline CDR1 and CDR2: KGHSH and LQKENI. V was pared by 2 bases and J by 10 bases, with 12 bases between. This CDR3 contains 13 residues.

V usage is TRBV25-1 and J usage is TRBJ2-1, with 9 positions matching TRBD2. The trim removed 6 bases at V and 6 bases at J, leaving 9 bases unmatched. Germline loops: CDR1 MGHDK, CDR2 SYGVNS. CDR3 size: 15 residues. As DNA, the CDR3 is TGTGCCAGCAGGAAGGGGAGCGGGAGGATCAATGAGCAGTTCTTC. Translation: CASRKGSGRINEQFF.

The CDR3 DNA is TGTGCCAGTAGTCGGACTAGCGGGGGGTCCTACGAGCAGTACTTC. Encoded protein: CASSRTSGGSYEQYF. The V gene is TRBV19, the J gene TRBJ2-7, with 14 bases fitting TRBD2. Trimming removed 5 bases from V and 1 base from J; junction bases left unmatched: 1. CDR1 and CDR2 from the germline V gene are LNHDA and SQIVND (reference sequence). The CDR3 is made up of 15 amino acids.